This T cell receptor beta chain was sequenced for a study of blood T cell repertoires in COVID-19. As originally analysed: Nucleated cell number was recorded as an estimate derived from reference gene primer amplification. Data came from immunoSEQ multiplex PCR; TCRdb stores just in-frame clones and leaves some out. That table is the source of V, J and clone size, and D and trimming were worked out from the DNA. The top ten hold about 9.1% of the sample, which has roughly 240,000 clones, 65% to 90% seen once. Germline values: CDR1 SGHTA, CDR2 FQGTGA. The CDR3 sequence is 17 residues long. Between the trimmed V and J ends, which lost 1 base and 2 bases, there was a span of 17 bases.

The sequence was obtained from a woman in her 50s with acute COVID-19. The chain links TRBV7-3 to TRBJ1-2, with D unresolved. The source material was PBMCs or T cells enriched from blood (not recorded which). The CDR3 here is CASSLIRWAQQNYGYTF. In DNA, the CDR3 is TGTGCCAGCAGCTTAATTCGATGGGCGCAACAGAACTATGGCTACACCTTC. The full variable domain, completed using reference TRBV7-3 and TRBJ1-2, is GAGVSQTPSNKVTEKGKYVELRCDPISGHTALYWYRQSLGQGPEFLIYFQGTGAADDSGLPNDRFFAVRPEGSVSTLKIQRTERGDSAVYLCASSLIRWAQQNYGYTFGSGTRLTVV.